These 6 T cell receptor beta chains were all obtained from the same sample, sequenced in a study of T cell responses to AZD1222 COVID-19 vaccine. TCRdb's table, derived via immunoSEQ multiplex PCR, lists solely in-frame clones and lacks some. The repertoire consists of under 150,000 clones, with 75% to 95% occurring once and the leading ten covering approximately 3%. Sequencing used peripheral blood, obtained on day 0 of AZD1222 vaccination. The receptors stem from an adult in good health.

The rearrangement joins TRBV6-5 to TRBJ1-3; tentative D call: TRBD1 (5 bases). The germline CDR1 and CDR2 sequences are MNHEY and SVGAGI. The CDR3 sequence is 14 residues long. Trimming cost V 6 bases and J 4 bases, with 13 bases left between them. Here the CDR3 reads CASSRREAGNTIYF. CDR3 bases: TGTGCCAGCAGCCGCAGGGAGGCCGGAAACACCATATATTTT.

The V gene is TRBV3-1 (or the pseudogene TRBV3-2), the J gene TRBJ2-7; no clear D. The CDR3 runs 13 residues. From germline, CDR1 is LGHDT and CDR2 YNNKEL (reference sequence). Trimming left V 2 bases short and J 5 bases short, with 10 bases between. This chain's CDR3 is CASSQMGSNEQYF. The CDR3 region has the DNA TGTGCCAGCAGCCAAATGGGGTCAAACGAGCAGTACTTC.

This chain joins TRBV7-2 and TRBJ1-6; no firm D call. The CDR3 loop spans 15 amino acids. The germline V gene encodes CDR1 SGHTA and CDR2 FQGNSA. Trimming pared 5 bases from V and 9 bases from J, leaving 17 bases between. As DNA, the CDR3 is TGTGCCAGCAGCGCAACCCAAATAGGGTTTTCACCCCTCCACTTT. Protein sequence: CASSATQIGFSPLHF.

The rearrangement links TRBV9 to TRBJ1-2; the D is unclear. The CDR3 spans 14 residues. V was shortened by 4 bases and J by 0 bases, with 10 bases between the two germline ends. Germline V gene lookup returns CDR1 SGDLS and CDR2 YYNGEE. Written as DNA, the CDR3 is TGTGCCAGCAGCCCTATACCGACTAACTATGGCTACACCTTC. Translation gives CASSPIPTNYGYTF.

V gene TRBV5-4 combines with J gene TRBJ2-7; 8 bases are a match to TRBD1. This CDR3 has 14 amino acids. Germline V gene lookup returns CDR1 SGHNT and CDR2 YYREEE (reference sequence). Trimming at V came to 4 bases and at J to 3 bases, leaving 6 bases not matched to a gene. This CDR3 reads CASSRTGQGYEQYF. As DNA, the CDR3 is TGTGCCAGCAGCCGGACAGGGCAGGGCTACGAGCAGTACTTC.

The V call is TRBV28, the J call TRBJ1-1; D is ambiguous. Germline loops: CDR1 MDHEN, CDR2 SYDVKM. Trimming pared 8 bases from V and 2 bases from J, leaving 12 bases between. The CDR3 length is 13 residues. The CDR3 loop reads CASRHGGNTEAFF. In DNA form, the CDR3 reads TGTGCCAGCCGACACGGCGGTAACACTGAAGCTTTCTTT. The variable domain in full, with the rest retrieved from reference TRBV28 and TRBJ1-1, is DVKVTQSSRYLVKRTGEKVFLECVQDMDHENMFWYRQDPGLGLRLIYFSYDVKMKEKGDIPEGYSVSREKKERFSLILESASTNQTSMYLCASRHGGNTEAFFGQGTRLTVV.